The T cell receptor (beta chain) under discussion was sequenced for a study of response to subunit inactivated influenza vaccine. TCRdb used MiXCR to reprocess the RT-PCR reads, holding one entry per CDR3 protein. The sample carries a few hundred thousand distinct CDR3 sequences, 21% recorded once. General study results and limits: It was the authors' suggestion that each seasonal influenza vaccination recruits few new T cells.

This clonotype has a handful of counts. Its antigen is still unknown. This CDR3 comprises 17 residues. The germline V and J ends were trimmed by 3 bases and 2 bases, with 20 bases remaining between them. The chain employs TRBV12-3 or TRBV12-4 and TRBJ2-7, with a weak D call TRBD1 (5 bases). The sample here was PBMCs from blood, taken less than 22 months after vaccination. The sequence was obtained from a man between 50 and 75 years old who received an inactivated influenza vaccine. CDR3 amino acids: CASSLTLGVYSAYEQYF. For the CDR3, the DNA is TGTGCCAGCAGTTTGACTTTAGGGGTCTACTCCGCCTACGAGCAGTACTTC.